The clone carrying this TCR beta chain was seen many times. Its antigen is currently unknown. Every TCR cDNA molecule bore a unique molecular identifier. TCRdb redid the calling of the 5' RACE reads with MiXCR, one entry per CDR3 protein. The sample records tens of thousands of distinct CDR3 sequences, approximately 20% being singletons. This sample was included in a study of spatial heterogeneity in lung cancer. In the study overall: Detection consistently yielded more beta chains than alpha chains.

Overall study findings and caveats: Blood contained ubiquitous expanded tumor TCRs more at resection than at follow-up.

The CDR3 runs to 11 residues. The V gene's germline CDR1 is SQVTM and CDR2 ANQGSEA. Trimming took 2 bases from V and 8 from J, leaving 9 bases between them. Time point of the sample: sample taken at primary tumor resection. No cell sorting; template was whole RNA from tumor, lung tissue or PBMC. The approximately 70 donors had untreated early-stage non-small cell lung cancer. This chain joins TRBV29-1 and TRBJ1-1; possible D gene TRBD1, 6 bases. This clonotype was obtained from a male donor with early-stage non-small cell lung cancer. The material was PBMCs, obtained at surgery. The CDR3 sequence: CSVEQGSEAFF. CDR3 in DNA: TGCAGCGTTGAACAGGGGAGCGAAGCTTTCTTT.